This TCR beta chain stems from a study of cytomegalovirus exposure and HLA in healthy donors. Across the whole study: T cells numbering around 190 million yielded around 120 million unique TCR beta sequences in an earlier analysis.

Primers for the PCR totalled 60 Vbeta and 13 Jbeta. Repertoires were generated with immunoSEQ multiplex PCR, while TCRdb's copy carries only in-frame clones and drops some. Of 45,000 to 55,000 clones listed, around 52% were seen once; the top ten hold 12%. Details on this clone: Antigen: not known.

Per germline, CDR1 SEHNR and CDR2 FQNEAQ (reference sequence). The CDR3 runs 15 residues. Trimming took off 5 bases at V and 1 base at J, with 14 bases between the two ends. Study observations and caveats: A later analysis reportedly found that, within productive TCRs, an Asian-associated ancestry cluster had fewer N-insertions than the mean observed across the approximately 670 donors. Exclusion applied to some V segments, including TRBV6-2 and TRBV6-3, as they were indistinguishable.

The sample consisted of PBMCs. This TCR was recovered from a human donor in good health. The chain employs TRBV7-9 and TRBJ2-5, with D possibly being TRBD2 (6 bases). The CDR3 coding sequence is TGTGCCAGCAGCCGTCGGATGGGGGGCCAAGAGACCCAGTACTTC. It codes for CASSRRMGGQETQYF.